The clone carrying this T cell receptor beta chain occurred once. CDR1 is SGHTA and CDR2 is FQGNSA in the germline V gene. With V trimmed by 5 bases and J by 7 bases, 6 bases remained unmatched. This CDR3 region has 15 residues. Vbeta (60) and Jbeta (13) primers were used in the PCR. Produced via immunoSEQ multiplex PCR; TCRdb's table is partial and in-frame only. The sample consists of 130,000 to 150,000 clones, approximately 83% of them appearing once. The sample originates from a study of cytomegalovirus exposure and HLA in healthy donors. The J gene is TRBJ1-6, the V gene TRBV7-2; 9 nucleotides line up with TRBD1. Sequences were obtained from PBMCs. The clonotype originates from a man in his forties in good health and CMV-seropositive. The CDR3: CASSVMGQGNSPLHF. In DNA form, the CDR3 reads TGTGCCAGCAGCGTTATGGGACAGGGCAATTCACCCCTCCACTTT. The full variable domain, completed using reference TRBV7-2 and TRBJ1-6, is GAGVSQSPSNKVTEKGKDVELRCDPISGHTALYWYRQSLGQGLEFLIYFQGNSAPDKSGLPSDRFSAERTGGSVSTLTIQRTQQEDSAVYLCASSVMGQGNSPLHFGNGTRLTVT.